One and the same sample provided the 26 T cell receptor beta chains below, sequenced in a study of identical twins. One entry per CDR3 protein results from TCRdb running MiXCR on the 5' RACE reads. Of a few hundred thousand distinct CDR3 sequences in the sample, over 9.5% are singletons; the top ten hold approximately 11%. The specimen was memory T cells sorted from blood. Source of these receptors: a man aged 45 to 65 in good health.

In its sample, this clonotype was seen many times. The rearrangement uses TRBV5-1 and TRBJ2-3, with D uncertain. The germline V and J ends were trimmed by 3 bases and 0 bases, with 8 bases remaining between them. Germline CDR1 is SGHRS and CDR2 is YFSETQ. The CDR3 length is 14 residues. Here the CDR3 reads CASSSPDSTDTQYF. In nucleotides, the CDR3 is TGCGCCAGCAGCTCTCCGGACAGCACAGATACGCAGTATTTT.

This chain uses TRBV24-1 with TRBJ1-2; TRBD1 agrees at 7 bases. V lost 3 bases and J lost 2; bases outside the gene matches: 8. The V gene's germline CDR1 is KGHDR and CDR2 SFDVKD. The CDR3 is 16 residues long. This chain's CDR3 is CATSDPQSGGNYGYTF. As DNA, the CDR3 is TGTGCCACCAGTGATCCTCAATCAGGGGGGAACTATGGCTACACCTTC.

This clonotype was recorded at least ten times. The genes are TRBV20-1 and TRBJ1-5; 9 bases match TRBD1. The ends lost 6 bases at V and 9 bases at J; junction bases unmatched: 9. Germline V gives CDR1 DFQATT, CDR2 SNEGSKA (reference sequence). The CDR3 extends over 13 amino acids. The CDR3 nucleotides are TGCAGTGCCGGGACAGGGCGCCCAGGGCCCCAGCATTTT. Its translation: CSAGTGRPGPQHF.

The chain combines TRBV27 with TRBJ1-1; no clear D gene. The germline V and J ends were trimmed by 4 bases and 1 base, with 10 bases remaining between them. Germline loops: CDR1 MNHEY, CDR2 SMNVEV (reference sequence). The CDR3 loop spans 14 amino acids. CDR3 DNA sequence: TGTGCCAGCAGTTATAAGGGAAGGAACACTGAAGCTTTCTTT. Protein sequence: CASSYKGRNTEAFF.

This clonotype has at least ten counts. The chain joins TRBV29-1 to TRBJ2-7, with a weak D call TRBD2 (6 bases). V was shortened by 4 bases and J by 0 bases, with 10 bases between the two germline ends. This CDR3 has 13 residues. Germline loops: CDR1 SQVTM, CDR2 ANQGSEA. The CDR3 DNA sequence: TGCAGCGTTGGCGGGGATAGCTCCTACGAGCAGTACTTC. Its protein is CSVGGDSSYEQYF.

The sample holds many counts of this clonotype. V gene TRBV6-2 or TRBV6-3 combines with J gene TRBJ2-7; D perhaps matches TRBD2 (5 bases). V dropped 4 bases and J dropped 4 bases, with 17 bases sitting between them. The CDR3 is made up of 15 amino acids. Germline V gene data show CDR1 as MNHEY and CDR2 as SVGEGT. CDR3 protein: CASSSLRPGLYEQYF. CDR3 bases: TGTGCCAGCAGTTCCCTTCGTCCGGGGTTATACGAGCAGTACTTC.

Ten or more counts support this clonotype. The chain combines TRBV7-2 with TRBJ2-5; 7 bases match TRBD2. This CDR3 is 15 amino acids long. The ends lost 5 bases at V and 5 bases at J; junction bases unmatched: 11. Germline V CDR1 and CDR2: SGHTA, FQGNSA. The CDR3 sequence is CASSTLDGGGETQYF. CDR3 DNA: TGTGCCAGCAGCACATTAGATGGGGGAGGGGAGACCCAGTACTTC.

This clonotype has at least ten counts. The chain is built from TRBV14 and TRBJ2-1, with D unresolved. V lost 0 bases and J 12 bases, leaving 9 bases between the germline ends. Germline lookup yields CDR1 SGHDN and CDR2 FVKESK. The CDR3 is made up of 12 amino acids. Written as DNA, the CDR3 is TGTGCCAGCAGCCAAGATTCCTATCGGCAGTTCTTC. Its protein is CASSQDSYRQFF. Combining the CDR3 with reference TRBV14 and TRBJ2-1 gives the whole variable domain EAGVTQFPSHSVIEKGQTVTLRCDPISGHDNLYWYRRVMGKEIKFLLHFVKESKQDESGMPNNRFLAERTGGTYSTLKVQPAELEDSGVYFCASSQDSYRQFFGPGTRLTVL.

This chain connects TRBV5-1 to TRBJ2-3, with 8 bases lining up with TRBD1. The CDR3 is made up of 14 amino acids. Germline V lookup: CDR1 SGHRS, CDR2 YFSETQ. J lost 6 bases, V lost 3 bases, and 6 bases had no gene match. The CDR3 DNA sequence: TGCGCCAGCAGCTACGACAGGGGCAGGGATACGCAGTATTTT. As protein: CASSYDRGRDTQYF.

This clonotype was seen many times. The V call is TRBV6-5, the J call TRBJ2-7; D remains unclear. The length of the CDR3 is 13 residues. Trimming left V 4 bases short and J 5 bases short, with 12 bases between. In germline, CDR1 is MNHEY, CDR2 SVGAGI. CDR3 bases: TGTGCCAGCAGTTTGCAGGATTCTGACGAGCAGTACTTC. This gives the protein CASSLQDSDEQYF.

The sample holds many counts of this clonotype. This chain connects TRBV7-2 to TRBJ2-1; 8 nucleotides align to TRBD1. The CDR3 has 14 amino acids. The J segment lost 8 bases and the V segment lost 4 bases, leaving 7 bases of the junction unmatched. Germline-derived CDR1 and CDR2 are SGHTA and FQGNSA. CDR3 nucleotide sequence: TGTGCCAGCAGCTCAAGAAACAGGGGGGATGAGCAGTTCTTC. It specifies CASSSRNRGDEQFF.

This clonotype was found many times. The J gene is TRBJ2-1, the V gene TRBV5-1, with TRBD1 matching 7 bases. There are 15 residues in the CDR3. Trimming removed 0 bases from V and 7 bases from J; junction bases left unmatched: 7. Per the germline V gene, CDR1 is SGHRS and CDR2 is YFSETQ. CDR3 residues: CASSLGQGLGNEQFF. In nucleotides, the CDR3 is TGCGCCAGCAGCTTGGGACAGGGTTTGGGGAATGAGCAGTTCTTC. Variable domain in full (rest from reference TRBV5-1 and TRBJ2-1): KAGVTQTPRYLIKTRGQQVTLSCSPISGHRSVSWYQQTPGQGLQFLFEYFSETQRNKGNFPGRFSGRQFSNSRSEMNVSTLELGDSALYLCASSLGQGLGNEQFFGPGTRLTVL.

This clonotype came up many times. The rearrangement links TRBV7-3 to TRBJ2-7, with 8 nucleotides matching TRBD1. With 2 bases clipped from V and 8 bases from J, the junction kept 5 bases outside the gene matches. Per germline, CDR1 SGHTA and CDR2 FQGTGA. This CDR3 region has 13 residues. The CDR3 here is CASSLAGQEKQYF. Written as DNA, the CDR3 is TGTGCCAGCAGCTTAGCGGGACAGGAGAAGCAGTACTTC. Full variable domain (rest looked up from reference TRBV7-3 and TRBJ2-7): GAGVSQTPSNKVTEKGKYVELRCDPISGHTALYWYRQSLGQGPEFLIYFQGTGAADDSGLPNDRFFAVRPEGSVSTLKIQRTERGDSAVYLCASSLAGQEKQYFGPGTRLTVT.

This clonotype occurred a few times. J is TRBJ2-3 and V is TRBV28; 12 positions match TRBD2. The germline CDR1 and CDR2 sequences are MDHEN and SYDVKM. The V segment lost 6 bases and the J segment 6 bases; nucleotides outside the gene matches: 7. This CDR3 contains 15 residues. CDR3 loop: CASSRLAGVSDTQYF. DNA for the CDR3: TGTGCCAGCAGCAGACTAGCGGGAGTATCTGATACGCAGTATTTT.

This clonotype was seen repeatedly, ten times or more. This sequence joins TRBV7-2 and TRBJ1-5; the match to TRBD1 covers 8 bases. V lost 4 bases and J lost 2; bases outside the gene matches: 7. CDR3 length: 16 residues. Germline V gene lookup returns CDR1 SGHTA and CDR2 FQGNSA. The CDR3 nucleotides read TGTGCCAGCAGCTCAGGACAGGGCTCGGGCAATCAGCCCCAGCATTTT. It yields the protein CASSSGQGSGNQPQHF. The complete variable domain, with remaining parts taken from reference TRBV7-2 and TRBJ1-5, reads GAGVSQSPSNKVTEKGKDVELRCDPISGHTALYWYRQSLGQGLEFLIYFQGNSAPDKSGLPSDRFSAERTGGSVSTLTIQRTQQEDSAVYLCASSSGQGSGNQPQHFGDGTRLSIL.

The sample holds many counts of this clonotype. V gene TRBV28 combines with J gene TRBJ2-1, with 10 bases that match TRBD2. Germline CDR1 is MDHEN and CDR2 is SYDVKM. V trimming: 7 bases; J trimming: 7 bases; junction bases outside the gene matches: 16. CDR3 length: 17 amino acids. The CDR3 region has the DNA TGTGCCAGCACCTGGTGGGAAGGTAGCGGGAGGCGGAATGAGCAGTTCTTC. Translated, it gives CASTWWEGSGRRNEQFF.

This clonotype was detected many times. The CDR3 here is CASSQDPRRVRYNEQFF. DNA of the CDR3: TGCGCCAGCAGCCAAGATCCTCGAAGGGTGAGATACAATGAGCAGTTCTTC. The chain carries TRBV4-3 and TRBJ2-1; D is unresolved. This CDR3 is 17 amino acids long. Trimming pared 0 bases from V and 4 bases from J, leaving 16 bases between. The germline V gene encodes CDR1 LGHNA and CDR2 YSLEER.

This rearrangement joins TRBV12-3 or TRBV12-4 to TRBJ1-6, with unresolved D. Trimming removed 6 bases from V and 14 bases from J, with 17 bases in between. CDR3 length: 13 amino acids. CDR3 sequence: CASSHSTQRTLHF. In nucleotides, the CDR3 is TGTGCCAGCAGCCACTCGACTCAAAGGACCCTCCACTTT.

V is TRBV7-8 and J is TRBJ2-1, with 7 bases identical to TRBD2. The CDR3 has 16 amino acids. Germline lookup yields CDR1 SGHVS and CDR2 FQNEAQ. V was pared by 6 bases and J by 3 bases, with 11 bases of the junction left unmatched. The CDR3 protein is CASSSPGGGGYNEQFF. The CDR3 region has the DNA TGTGCCAGCAGTTCCCCTGGAGGCGGGGGCTACAATGAGCAGTTCTTC. The entire variable domain, with the rest obtained from reference TRBV7-8 and TRBJ2-1, is as follows: GAGVSQSPRYKVAKRGQDVALRCDPISGHVSLFWYQQALGQGPEFLTYFQNEAQLDKSGLPSDRFFAERPEGSVSTLKIQRTQQEDSAVYLCASSSPGGGGYNEQFFGPGTRLTVL.

This clonotype was counted at least ten times. The chain combines TRBV12-3 or TRBV12-4 with TRBJ2-7; 8 nucleotides align to TRBD2. The CDR3 has 17 amino acids. V lost 0 bases, J lost 4 bases, and 11 bases stayed unmatched. CDR3 protein: CASSLARLAGISYEQYF. DNA of the CDR3: TGTGCCAGCAGTTTAGCGCGGCTAGCGGGTATATCATACGAGCAGTACTTC.

This clonotype was seen ten or more times. V gene TRBV20-1 combines with J gene TRBJ2-3, with 12 bases fitting TRBD2. CDR1 is DFQATT and CDR2 is SNEGSKA in the germline V gene (reference sequence). V lost 6 bases and J lost 3; bases outside the gene matches: 7. This CDR3 is built from 15 residues. CDR3 residues: CSAPSTSGSTDTQYF. Here the CDR3 DNA reads TGCAGTGCCCCCTCGACTAGCGGGAGTACAGATACGCAGTATTTT.

The chain recombines TRBV12-3 or TRBV12-4 with TRBJ2-3; tentatively, D is TRBD1 or TRBD2 (5 bases each). V lost 6 bases and J lost 0, with 10 bases in between. The CDR3 is made up of 14 amino acids. This chain's CDR3 is CASSRGASTDTQYF. CDR3 in DNA: TGTGCCAGCAGCCGAGGGGCGAGCACAGATACGCAGTATTTT.

This clonotype was detected only a few times. The V and J genes are TRBV5-1 and TRBJ1-3; D remains ambiguous. Germline V lookup: CDR1 SGHRS, CDR2 YFSETQ. The V and J ends lost 4 bases and 0 bases respectively, with 14 bases between them. The CDR3 extends over 16 amino acids. CDR3 sequence: CASSARPRGSGNTIYF. The DNA of the CDR3 is TGCGCCAGCAGCGCACGACCCCGTGGCTCTGGAAACACCATATATTTT.

This clonotype was counted many times. The chain employs TRBV5-1 and TRBJ2-7; D gene unclear. V was trimmed by 4 bases and J by 7 bases, leaving 9 bases between them. The germline gives CDR1 SGHRS, CDR2 YFSETQ. This CDR3 is built from 11 residues. In DNA form, the CDR3 reads TGCGCCAGCAGCATAGGCTGGGAGCAGTACTTC. Translated, it gives CASSIGWEQYF.

The chain is built from TRBV3-1 and TRBJ2-2; 8 bases are shared with TRBD1. Germline lookup yields CDR1 LGHDT and CDR2 YNNKEL (reference sequence). This CDR3 is 17 amino acids long. V gave up 0 bases and J gave up 5 bases; unmatched junction bases: 8. The CDR3 here is CASSQEGVRGRTGELFF. CDR3 bases: TGTGCCAGCAGCCAAGAGGGCGTCAGGGGGCGAACCGGGGAGCTGTTTTTT.

This clonotype occurred a few times. J is TRBJ2-7 and V is TRBV18; 7 bases align to TRBD1. The length of the CDR3 is 14 residues. The junction had 8 bases not matched to a gene; V was cut back by 4 bases and J by 5 bases. Germline-derived CDR1 and CDR2 are KGHSH and LQKENI. For the CDR3, the DNA is TGTGCCAGCTCACGGACAGGTCTCGGGAACGAGCAGTACTTC. This translates into CASSRTGLGNEQYF.